The 16 T cell receptor beta chains presented below share a single source sample, sequenced in a study of somatic reversion in DOCK8 deficiency (dated by TCRdb to 2020 to 2022). Library preparation used multiplex PCR. Sequencing took place on an Illumina MiSeq. Using EuroClonality-NGS primers, the TRB libraries were generated through a one-step amplicon PCR run on approximately 100 ng genomic DNA. Using fastp trimming at Q25 and MiXCR clonotype assembly, TCRdb reanalyzed the public sequencing data and kept in-frame beta chains. Rows matching on CDR3 protein sequence are summarized as one entry with the most common DNA and genes. Counted in this sample were several thousand distinct CDR3 sequences; more than 20% of them appeared once. Clones ranked in the top ten supply more than 9% of the sample. Sequencing used peripheral blood. The receptors shown here come from a human donor in good health.

This chain links TRBV7-9 with TRBJ2-2; D might be TRBD1 (6 bases). Trimming left V 4 bases short and J 2 bases short, with 14 bases between. In germline, CDR1 is SEHNR, CDR2 FQNEAQ (reference sequence). The CDR3 contains 16 residues. The CDR3: CASSSPLGQNTGELFF. The CDR3 nucleotides read TGTGCCAGCAGCTCACCTTTGGGACAAAACACCGGGGAGCTGTTTTTT.

The chain recombines TRBV5-1 with TRBJ1-5, with 7 nucleotides matching TRBD1. Germline-derived CDR1 and CDR2 are SGHRS and YFSETQ. The CDR3 is 14 amino acids. V shed 4 bases and J 7 bases; nucleotides not matched to a gene: 8. CDR3 nucleotides: TGCGCCAGCAGCGTAACAGGGGCGGGCCAGCCCCAGCATTTT. Translated, it gives CASSVTGAGQPQHF.

Sample share makes this clonotype medium-sized. In nucleotides, the CDR3 is TGTGCCAGCAGCTTCTATGACGGGAACACTGAAGCTTTCTTT. It is translated as CASSFYDGNTEAFF. The V call is TRBV7-9, the J call TRBJ1-1; D remains unclear. The CDR3 spans 14 residues. Germline V gene sequence: CDR1 SEHNR, CDR2 FQNEAQ (reference sequence). The germline V and J ends were trimmed by 3 bases and 1 base, with 9 bases remaining between them.

The CDR3 region is CASSSAGAHTEAFF. DNA for the CDR3: TGCGCCAGCAGCTCTGCAGGGGCACACACTGAAGCTTTCTTT. The V and J genes are TRBV5-1 and TRBJ1-1; possibly TRBD1 for D (6 bases). Germline values: CDR1 SGHRS, CDR2 YFSETQ. This CDR3 has 14 residues. With 3 bases removed from V and 3 bases from J, the gap between germline ends came to 12 bases.

The chain uses TRBV5-1 and TRBJ1-2; tentative D call: TRBD1 (5 bases). CDR3 length equals 13 residues. The V end lost 0 bases, the J end lost 6 bases, and 9 bases lay between the germline ends. The germline CDR1 and CDR2 sequences are SGHRS and YFSETQ. The CDR3 DNA follows: TGCGCCAGCAGCTTGGAAGGGGTTCATGGCTACACCTTC. Its translation: CASSLEGVHGYTF.

Only a few counts were recorded for this clonotype. The chain is built from TRBV20-1 and TRBJ2-1, with D possibly matching TRBD1 (5 bases). This CDR3 is 13 amino acids long. V was cut by 3 bases and J by 2 bases, with 8 bases left in between. From germline, CDR1 is DFQATT and CDR2 SNEGSKA (reference sequence). The CDR3 nucleotides read TGCAGTGCTAGGACCAGGGCCTACAATGAGCAGTTCTTC. Its protein is CSARTRAYNEQFF.

By proportion, this clonotype is medium-sized (0.01 to 0.1%). The chain links TRBV7-8 to TRBJ1-5, with 8 bases that match TRBD1. V shed 4 bases and J 2 bases; nucleotides not matched to a gene: 7. There are 16 residues in the CDR3. Germline CDR1 reads SGHVS; CDR2 reads FQNEAQ. The CDR3 coding sequence is TGTGCCAGCAGCTCACAGGGGGGGGGTGGCAATCAGCCCCAGCATTTT. This encodes CASSSQGGGGNQPQHF.

This clonotype is labeled as medium-sized. The chain is built from TRBV10-1 and TRBJ2-7; a weak D match, TRBD2 (7 bases). CDR3 length: 12 residues. Trimming stripped 9 bases from V and 7 bases from J, with 16 bases between. Germline V lookup: CDR1 WNHNN, CDR2 SYGVQD (reference sequence). In DNA form, the CDR3 reads TGCGCCAGGTCAAGGGGAGGGGGGGAGCAGTACTTC. It translates to CARSRGGGEQYF.

The rearrangement joins TRBV7-2 to TRBJ1-2; TRBD1 might be the D (5 bases). The CDR3 spans 16 residues. Trimming shortened V by 5 bases and J by 0 bases, and 16 bases separated the two germline ends. Germline-derived CDR1 and CDR2 are SGHTA and FQGNSA. Here the CDR3 DNA reads TGTGCCAGCAGCCCGGGAACAGGCCGGTCTAACTATGGCTACACCTTC. Its protein product is CASSPGTGRSNYGYTF.

The V and J genes are TRBV2 and TRBJ1-3; D remains unclear. Trimming removed 4 bases from V and 1 base from J, with 11 bases in between. CDR1 is SNHLY, CDR2 FYNNEI, per germline. This CDR3 is 15 amino acids long. The CDR3 DNA is TGTGCCAGCAGTGCGTTTTTACCGTCTGGAAACACCATATATTTT. This gives the protein CASSAFLPSGNTIYF.

As concerns this clonotype: Just one base apart from a much larger clone, this may be a read error. The chain uses TRBV10-3 and TRBJ2-7; D ambiguous. Looked up from germline, CDR1 is ENHRY and CDR2 is SYGVKD. The CDR3 covers 15 residues. The CDR3 region is CAIGESLGGVSEQYF. The CDR3 coding sequence is TGTGCCATCGGTGAGTCGTTGGGTGGAGTGTCCGAGCAGTACTTC.

This clonotype rates as medium-sized. The rearrangement uses TRBV30 and TRBJ2-7; 10 bases agree with TRBD2. The CDR3 has 15 residues. Unmatched junction bases numbered 5, after V lost 0 bases and J lost 3 bases. Looked up from germline, CDR1 is GTSNPN and CDR2 is SVGIG (reference sequence). CDR3 DNA sequence: TGTGCCTGGAGTGTGTCTAGCGGGGGCTTCTACGAGCAGTACTTC. Amino acids: CAWSVSSGGFYEQYF.

This clonotype was found a few times. The chain uses TRBV2 and TRBJ1-5; 10 bases are a match to TRBD1. CDR3 size: 16 residues. The germline CDR1 and CDR2 sequences are SNHLY and FYNNEI. V shed 5 bases, J shed 3 bases, and the junction held 7 bases outside the gene matches. The CDR3 sequence: CASSLTGGEVNQPQHF. The CDR3 DNA reads TGTGCCAGCAGTCTGACAGGGGGCGAGGTCAATCAGCCCCAGCATTTT.

By share, this clonotype counts as medium-sized. V usage is TRBV20-1 and J usage is TRBJ1-1; possibly TRBD1 for D (6 bases). Germline V gene lookup returns CDR1 DFQATT and CDR2 SNEGSKA (reference sequence). V lost 1 base and J 3 bases, leaving 6 bases between the germline ends. The CDR3 totals 12 residues. The CDR3 loop is CSARAGDTEAFF. The CDR3 region has the DNA TGCAGTGCTAGAGCAGGGGACACTGAAGCTTTCTTT.

This clonotype is judged large. The V gene is TRBV30, the J gene TRBJ1-1; no clear D gene. Germline CDR1 reads GTSNPN; CDR2 reads SVGIG (reference sequence). V lost 2 bases, J lost 1 base, and 8 bases lay in between. This CDR3 spans 13 amino acids. CDR3 DNA sequence: TGTGCCTGGAGTCGCACAGAGAACACTGAAGCTTTCTTT. Its protein product is CAWSRTENTEAFF. The complete variable domain, with remaining parts taken from reference TRBV30 and TRBJ1-1, reads SQTIHQWPATLVQPVGSPLSLECTVEGTSNPNLYWYRQAAGRGLQLLFYSVGIGQISSEVPQNLSASRPQDRQFILSSKKLLLSDSGFYLCAWSRTENTEAFFGQGTRLTVV.

The chain combines TRBV28 with TRBJ1-3; D is undetermined. CDR1 is MDHEN and CDR2 is SYDVKM in the germline V gene. This CDR3 spans 16 amino acids. Between the trimmed V and J ends, which lost 4 bases and 0 bases, there was a span of 13 bases. The CDR3 here is CASSSPWGGSGNTIYF. The CDR3 DNA is TGTGCCAGCAGTTCCCCCTGGGGTGGCTCTGGAAACACCATATATTTT.